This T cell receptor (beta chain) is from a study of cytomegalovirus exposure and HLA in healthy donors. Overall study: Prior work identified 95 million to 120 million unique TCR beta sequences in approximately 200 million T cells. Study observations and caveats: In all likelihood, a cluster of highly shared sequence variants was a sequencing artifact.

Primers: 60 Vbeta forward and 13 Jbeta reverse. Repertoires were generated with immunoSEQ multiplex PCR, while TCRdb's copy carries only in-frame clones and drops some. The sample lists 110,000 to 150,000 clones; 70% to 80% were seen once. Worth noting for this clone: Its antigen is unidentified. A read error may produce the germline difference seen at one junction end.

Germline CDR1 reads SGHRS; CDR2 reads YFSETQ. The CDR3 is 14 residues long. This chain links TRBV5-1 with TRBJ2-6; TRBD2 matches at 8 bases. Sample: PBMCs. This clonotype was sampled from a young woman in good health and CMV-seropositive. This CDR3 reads CASTLLGGANGLTF. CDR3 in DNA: TGCGCCAGCACCCTCCTCGGGGGGGCCAACGGCCTGACTTTC.